Listed below are T cell receptor beta chains from one sample, sequenced in a study of blood T cell repertoires in COVID-19. Profiling relied on immunoSEQ multiplex PCR, and the TCRdb table lists in-frame clones only, not all of them. The sample holds 150,000 to 200,000 clones, 88% seen once. The sample comprised peripheral blood. The receptors derive from a human donor in a cohort sampled during active COVID-19. Each CDR3 is given with its conserved first and last residue. A D gene is named only where the DNA matches it firmly. Clone size is stated in some rows and not others, as once, few, many or a class when expanded.

J gene | D gene | V gene | clone size | CDR3 protein
TRBJ1-2 | NA | TRBV5-6 | NA | CASSLGQQGGGYTF
TRBJ1-1 | TRBD1 | TRBV5-4 | NA | CASSRPGQGEAEGFF
TRBJ1-1 | NA | TRBV29-1 | NA | CSADGQLNTEAFF
TRBJ2-1 | NA | TRBV30 | NA | CAWSVGFRGASGEQFF
TRBJ2-7 | TRBD1 | TRBV24-1 | NA | CATRGTGGLLVHEQYF
TRBJ1-6 | TRBD1 | TRBV7-2 | NA | CASSSPPGGPRSALHF
TRBJ1-1 | NA | TRBV4-3 | NA | CASSQVVQGTEAFF
TRBJ2-5 | TRBD2 | TRBV15 | NA | CATSRAAAGGEETQYF
TRBJ2-5 | TRBD2 | TRBV7-8 | NA | CASSPRLAGPLQETQYF
TRBJ2-3 | NA | TRBV5-4 | NA | CASSMTPTGTDTQYF
TRBJ2-1 | TRBD2 | TRBV4-2 | NA | CASSEPGLAGGNEQFF
TRBJ2-7 | TRBD1 | TRBV12-5 | NA | CASGLTGGWYEQYF
TRBJ2-7 | TRBD1 | TRBV28 | NA | CASSTGTAFEQYF
TRBJ1-2 | NA | TRBV7-2 | NA | CASSPNWAGADGYTF
TRBJ1-5 | TRBD1 | TRBV6-2/TRBV6-3 | NA | CASSYGGQIAMAQHF
TRBJ2-6 | NA | TRBV7-9 | NA | CASSLDQGSGANVLTF
TRBJ2-5 | TRBD1 | TRBV5-1 | NA | CASSLAEGQGGQETQYF
TRBJ2-1 | NA | TRBV5-6 | NA | CASSLGDYNEQFF
TRBJ2-1 | TRBD2 | TRBV6-2/TRBV6-3 | NA | CASSYFGGANEQFF
TRBJ1-1 | TRBD1 | TRBV3-1/TRBV3-2 | NA | CASSPVTGVTEAFF
TRBJ2-1 | TRBD2 | TRBV3-1/TRBV3-2 | NA | CASSQEWGGSYNEQFF
TRBJ1-6 | NA | TRBV7-2 | NA | CASSLAGTVSPLHF
TRBJ1-3 | NA | TRBV5-1 | NA | CATRQDTTGNTIYF
TRBJ2-4 | NA | TRBV4-1 | NA | CASSQDAQRGNIQYF
TRBJ2-7 | NA | TRBV6-2/TRBV6-3 | NA | CASSYTRGAYEQYF
TRBJ1-2 | NA | TRBV3-1/TRBV3-2 | NA | CASSQAGFGYTF
TRBJ2-7 | TRBD2 | TRBV7-2 | NA | CASRLAADYEQYF
TRBJ2-1 | TRBD1 | TRBV5-6 | NA | CASSLLGQGAGNEQFF
TRBJ2-2 | NA | TRBV7-9 | NA | CASSLQGIGELFF
TRBJ1-1 | NA | TRBV7-9 | NA | CASSLVGQHTEAFF
TRBJ1-1 | TRBD1 | TRBV15 | NA | CATSREWTGGMNTEAFF
TRBJ1-1 | TRBD1 | TRBV19 | NA | CASSAGQGNTEAFF
TRBJ1-2 | NA | TRBV4-3 | NA | CASSAGTENAYGYTF
TRBJ1-2 | NA | TRBV7-9 | NA | CASSLGSGVYGYTF
TRBJ2-1 | TRBD2 | TRBV5-6 | NA | CASSLGSSGGARQFF
TRBJ2-4 | TRBD2 | TRBV6-2/TRBV6-3 | NA | CASSYSPLAGGIIAKNIQYF
TRBJ1-1 | NA | TRBV18 | NA | CASSPGDTRRTEAFF
TRBJ2-7 | TRBD2 | TRBV6-5 | NA | CASGRLAGEQYF
TRBJ1-2 | NA | TRBV5-6 | NA | CASSMSHYLRGYTF
TRBJ2-1 | TRBD2 | TRBV29-1 | NA | CSVEGTSTSGGDNEQFF
TRBJ1-2 | NA | TRBV7-8 | NA | CASSPGVYGYTF
TRBJ2-7 | TRBD2 | TRBV27 | NA | CASSSGLAGYEQYF
TRBJ2-7 | NA | TRBV2 | NA | CASSRDPGYEQYF
TRBJ2-7 | NA | TRBV21-1 | few | CASSKGRGPYEQYF
TRBJ2-2 | TRBD1 | TRBV5-1 | NA | CASSSTGTNTGELFF
TRBJ1-1 | NA | TRBV9 | NA | CASSREGTTNTEAFF
TRBJ1-6 | NA | TRBV4-1 | few | CASSQGQTSPLHF
TRBJ1-5 | NA | TRBV19 | NA | CATATGVGQLQHF
TRBJ2-5 | TRBD1 | TRBV15 | NA | CATSRVKTGKIQETQYF
TRBJ2-3 | TRBD2 | TRBV6-6 | NA | CASSSPGGGAKYTQYF
TRBJ2-7 | TRBD2 | TRBV7-4 | NA | CASSLGSSGEHRYEQYF